This passage covers 14 T cell receptor beta chains from one sample sequenced in a study of T-cell memory formation after mild COVID-19. TCRdb re-called the 5' RACE reads through MiXCR, storing one row per CDR3 protein. The sample holds 100,000 to 150,000 distinct CDR3 sequences, approximately 5.9% seen once. Input material: PBMCs or a T cell subset sorted from them (not recorded which). These receptors were collected from an adult woman who had mild COVID-19 (a few samples of this study predate the infection). Cell type and time point are not known.

The genes are TRBV3-1 and TRBJ1-1; D is perhaps TRBD1 (6 bases). Germline V gene lookup returns CDR1 LGHDT and CDR2 YNNKEL (reference sequence). V gave up 6 bases and J gave up 6 bases, with 8 bases separating them. The CDR3 covers 11 residues. CDR3 bases: TGTGCCAGCAGGGGGGGCTCTGAAGCTTTCTTT. Translation: CASRGGSEAFF.

This clonotype was found a few times. The chain carries TRBV6-6 and TRBJ1-5; D gene uncertain. Germline V CDR1 and CDR2: MNHNY, SVGAGI (reference sequence). V shed 6 bases and J shed 2 bases, with 11 bases lying between them. The CDR3 totals 14 residues. The CDR3 DNA follows: TGTGCCAGCAGGGCCCCGAGCGGCAATCAGCCCCAGCATTTT. Amino acid sequence: CASRAPSGNQPQHF.

The chain joins TRBV19 to TRBJ2-3, with D perhaps being TRBD1 or TRBD2 (5 bases each). Per germline, CDR1 LNHDA and CDR2 SQIVND (reference sequence). CDR3 length: 14 amino acids. V was trimmed by 8 bases and J by 7 bases, leaving 19 bases between them. In nucleotides, the CDR3 is TGTGCCAGTGCCCGCCGGGGCATAAGGCATACGCAGTATTTT. Translation: CASARRGIRHTQYF.

V usage is TRBV7-2 and J usage is TRBJ2-5, with 11 bases fitting TRBD2. The CDR3 length is 19 residues. The ends lost 1 base at V and 5 bases at J; junction bases unmatched: 15. CDR1 and CDR2 from the germline V gene are SGHTA and FQGNSA. In DNA, the CDR3 is TGTGCCAGCAGCTTAGTTATTAGGTCTAGCGGGGGGTCCGGGGAGACCCAGTACTTC. Translated, it gives CASSLVIRSSGGSGETQYF.

This clonotype occurred many times. This rearrangement joins TRBV12-3 or TRBV12-4 to TRBJ1-1; D remains ambiguous. CDR3 length: 13 amino acids. The V gene lost 3 bases and the J gene lost 4 bases, with 9 bases spanning the gap. The CDR3 loop reads CASSFAGSTEAFF. The CDR3 DNA is TGTGCCAGCAGTTTTGCGGGGAGCACTGAAGCTTTCTTT.

There are a few counts of this clonotype. CDR3 DNA sequence: TGCGCCAGCAGCTTGACAGGGGATGAAGCTTTCTTT. Its protein is CASSLTGDEAFF. The rearrangement joins TRBV5-1 to TRBJ1-1, with 7 nucleotides matching TRBD1. Trimming took 1 base from V and 7 from J; bases not matched to a gene: 1. Germline V CDR1 and CDR2: SGHRS, YFSETQ. This CDR3 has 12 residues.

In its sample, this clonotype was seen a few times. The V and J genes are TRBV12-3 or TRBV12-4 and TRBJ1-5; unclear D gene. With 6 bases removed from V and 8 bases from J, the gap between germline ends came to 14 bases. This CDR3 is 13 amino acids long. The CDR3 region is CASSPGGYEPQHF. As DNA, the CDR3 is TGTGCCAGCAGCCCTGGAGGGTATGAGCCCCAGCATTTT.

This clonotype occurred a few times. The chain is built from TRBV9 and TRBJ1-2; unclear D gene. Germline V gene sequence: CDR1 SGDLS, CDR2 YYNGEE. The CDR3 extends over 15 amino acids. V was trimmed by 0 bases and J by 3 bases, leaving 12 bases between them. The CDR3, as DNA: TGTGCCAGCAGCGTAGGCGGAGGGCAGGACTATGGCTACACCTTC. It specifies CASSVGGGQDYGYTF. The full variable domain, completed using reference TRBV9 and TRBJ1-2, is DSGVTQTPKHLITATGQRVTLRCSPRSGDLSVYWYQQSLDQGLQFLIQYYNGEERAKGNILERFSAQQFPDLHSELNLSSLELGDSALYFCASSVGGGQDYGYTFGSGTRLTVV.

This clonotype has just a few counts. The chain carries TRBV7-6 and TRBJ2-1; 13 bases line up with TRBD2. Germline CDR1 SGHVS, CDR2 FNYEAQ. The CDR3 extends over 17 amino acids. Trimming cost V 5 bases and J 9 bases; bases outside gene matches: 13. The CDR3 is CASSPHTSGRVTIEQFF. DNA of the CDR3: TGTGCCAGCAGCCCCCATACTAGCGGGAGGGTTACAATTGAGCAGTTCTTC.

The chain has TRBV25-1 and TRBJ1-5, with D unresolved. Germline V gene lookup returns CDR1 MGHDK and CDR2 SYGVNS. Trimming pared 5 bases from V and 5 bases from J, leaving 10 bases between. The CDR3 contains 13 residues. CDR3 region: CASSLAGHQPQHF. CDR3 coding DNA: TGTGCCAGCAGTTTGGCAGGTCATCAGCCCCAGCATTTT.

This clonotype was counted ten times or more. The chain is built from TRBV18 and TRBJ2-5; the D is unclear. V dropped 2 bases and J dropped 1 base, with 14 bases sitting between them. CDR1 and CDR2 (germline): KGHSH, LQKENI. This CDR3 comprises 16 residues. The CDR3 region is CASSPDPAGLQETQYF. CDR3 nucleotides: TGTGCCAGCTCACCAGACCCGGCAGGCCTCCAAGAGACCCAGTACTTC. Full variable domain (rest looked up from reference TRBV18 and TRBJ2-5): NAGVMQNPRHLVRRRGQEARLRCSPMKGHSHVYWYRQLPEEGLKFMVYLQKENIIDESGMPKERFSAEFPKEGPSILRIQQVVRGDSAAYFCASSPDPAGLQETQYFGPGTRLLVL.

The rearrangement links TRBV9 to TRBJ1-6; TRBD1 matches at 7 bases. The V segment lost 3 bases and the J segment 4 bases; nucleotides outside the gene matches: 4. Looked up from germline, CDR1 is SGDLS and CDR2 is YYNGEE. The CDR3 covers 15 residues. The CDR3 sequence is CASSAPGQYNSPLHF. DNA for the CDR3: TGTGCCAGCAGCGCCCCGGGACAGTATAATTCACCCCTCCACTTT.

This chain uses TRBV29-1 with TRBJ1-5; D is perhaps TRBD1 (5 bases). The CDR3 is 13 amino acids. Germline CDR1 is SQVTM and CDR2 is ANQGSEA. V shed 7 bases and J shed 2 bases, with 12 bases lying between them. In DNA form, the CDR3 reads TGCAGCGCCGCTGCGACAGGCAATCAGCCCCAGCATTTT. This translates into CSAAATGNQPQHF.

This clonotype has a count of ten or more. The rearrangement joins TRBV7-3 to TRBJ2-3, with D possibly being TRBD2 (7 bases). This CDR3 contains 14 residues. CDR1 and CDR2 (germline): SGHTA, FQGTGA. V was shortened by 4 bases and J by 1 base, with 9 bases between the two germline ends. CDR3 sequence reads: CASSSGGGTDTQYF. CDR3 sequence (DNA): TGTGCCAGCAGCTCGGGGGGCGGCACAGATACGCAGTATTTT.